This TCR beta chain originates from a study of blood T cell repertoires in COVID-19. Study-wide context: The origin of the acute and convalescent COVID-19 samples was the United States, Italy and Spain. In each case, the material was cDNA or gDNA derived from T cells, B-cell-depleted T cells, or PBMCs.

Authors' analysis steps: Using reference gene primer amplification, nucleated cell counts were estimated. TCRdb's table, derived via immunoSEQ multiplex PCR, lists solely in-frame clones and lacks some. V and J calls plus clone size are reproduced from that table; the DNA served to infer D and trimming. Among tens of thousands of clones listed, roughly 80% were seen once. The CDR3 spans 13 residues. Germline V gene data show CDR1 as MNHEY and CDR2 as SVGAGI. Trimming took off 5 bases at V and 3 bases at J, with 11 bases between the two ends. The chain recombines TRBV6-5 with TRBJ2-7; D is possibly TRBD2 (5 bases). Sequencing was done on a sample of peripheral blood. This receptor was obtained from a human donor in a cohort sampled during active or convalescent COVID-19. The CDR3 loop reads CASSRTASYEQYF. CDR3 sequence (DNA): TGTGCCAGCAGTCGGACTGCCAGCTACGAGCAGTACTTC.